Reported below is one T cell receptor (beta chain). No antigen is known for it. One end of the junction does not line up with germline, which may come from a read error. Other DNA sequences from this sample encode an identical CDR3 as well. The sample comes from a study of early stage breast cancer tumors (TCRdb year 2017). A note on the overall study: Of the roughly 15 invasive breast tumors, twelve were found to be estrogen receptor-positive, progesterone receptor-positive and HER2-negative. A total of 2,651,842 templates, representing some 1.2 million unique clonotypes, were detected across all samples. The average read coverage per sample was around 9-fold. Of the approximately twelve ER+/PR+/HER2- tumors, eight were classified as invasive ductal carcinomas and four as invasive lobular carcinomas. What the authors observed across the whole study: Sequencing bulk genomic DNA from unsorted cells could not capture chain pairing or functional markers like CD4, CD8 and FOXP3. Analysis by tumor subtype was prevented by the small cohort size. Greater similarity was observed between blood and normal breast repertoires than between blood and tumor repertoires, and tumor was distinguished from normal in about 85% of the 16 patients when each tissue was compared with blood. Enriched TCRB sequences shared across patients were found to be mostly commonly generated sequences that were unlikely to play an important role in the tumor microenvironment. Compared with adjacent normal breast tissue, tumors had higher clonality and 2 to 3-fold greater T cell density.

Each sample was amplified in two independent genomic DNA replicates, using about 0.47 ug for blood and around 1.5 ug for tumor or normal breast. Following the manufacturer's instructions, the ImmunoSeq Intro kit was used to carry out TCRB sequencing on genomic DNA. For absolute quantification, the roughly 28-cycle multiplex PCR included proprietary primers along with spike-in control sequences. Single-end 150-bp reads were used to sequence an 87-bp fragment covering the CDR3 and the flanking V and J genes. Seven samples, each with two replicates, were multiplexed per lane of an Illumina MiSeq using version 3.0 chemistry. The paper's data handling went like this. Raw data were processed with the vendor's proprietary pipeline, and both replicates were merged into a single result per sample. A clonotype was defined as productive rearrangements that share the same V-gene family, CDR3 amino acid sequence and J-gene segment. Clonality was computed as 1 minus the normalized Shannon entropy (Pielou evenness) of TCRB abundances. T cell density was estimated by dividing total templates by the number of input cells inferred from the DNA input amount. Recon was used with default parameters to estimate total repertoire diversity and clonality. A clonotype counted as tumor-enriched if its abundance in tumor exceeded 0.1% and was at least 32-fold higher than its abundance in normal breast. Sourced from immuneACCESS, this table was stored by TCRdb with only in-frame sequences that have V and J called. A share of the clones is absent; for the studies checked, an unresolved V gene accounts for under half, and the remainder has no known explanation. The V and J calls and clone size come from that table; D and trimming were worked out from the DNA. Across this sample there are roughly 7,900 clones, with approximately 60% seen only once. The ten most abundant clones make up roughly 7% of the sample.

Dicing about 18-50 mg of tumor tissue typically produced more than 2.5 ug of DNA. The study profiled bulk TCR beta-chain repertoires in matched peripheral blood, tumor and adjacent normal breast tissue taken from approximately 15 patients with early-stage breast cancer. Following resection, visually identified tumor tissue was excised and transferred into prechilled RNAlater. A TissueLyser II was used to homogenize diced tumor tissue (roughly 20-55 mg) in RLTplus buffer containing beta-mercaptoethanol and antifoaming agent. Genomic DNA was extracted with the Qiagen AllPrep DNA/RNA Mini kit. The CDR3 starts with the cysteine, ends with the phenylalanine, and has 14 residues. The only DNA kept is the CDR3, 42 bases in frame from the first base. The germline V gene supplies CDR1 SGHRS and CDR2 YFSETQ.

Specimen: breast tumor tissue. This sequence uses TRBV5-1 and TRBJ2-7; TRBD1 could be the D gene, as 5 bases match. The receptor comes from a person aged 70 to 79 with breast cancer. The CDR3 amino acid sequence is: CASSWGRSPVEQYF. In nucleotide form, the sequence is TGTGCCAGCAGCTGGGGCAGGTCCCCCGTCGAGCAGTACTTC.